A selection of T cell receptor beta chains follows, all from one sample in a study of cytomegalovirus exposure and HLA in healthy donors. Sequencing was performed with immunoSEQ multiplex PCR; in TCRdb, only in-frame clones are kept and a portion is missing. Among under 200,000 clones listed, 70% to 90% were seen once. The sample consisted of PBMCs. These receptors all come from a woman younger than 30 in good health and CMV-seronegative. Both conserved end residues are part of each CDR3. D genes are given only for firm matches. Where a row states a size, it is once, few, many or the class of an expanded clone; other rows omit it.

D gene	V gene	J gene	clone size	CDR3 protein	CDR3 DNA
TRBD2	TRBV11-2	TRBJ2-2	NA	CATQRGWGNTGELFF	TGTGCCACCCAGCGGGGGTGGGGGAACACCGGGGAGCTGTTTTTT
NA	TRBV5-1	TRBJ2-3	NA	CASSLAGALGTDTQYF	TGCGCCAGCAGCTTGGCAGGGGCGCTTGGCACAGATACGCAGTATTTT
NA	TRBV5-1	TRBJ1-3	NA	CASLTLEGGNTIYF	TGCGCCAGCCTTACCCTGGAGGGCGGAAACACCATATATTTT
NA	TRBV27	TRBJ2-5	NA	CASAPDRGKETQYF	TGTGCCAGCGCCCCGGACAGAGGGAAAGAGACCCAGTACTTC
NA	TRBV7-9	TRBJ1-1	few	CASSYTGLNTEAFF	TGTGCCAGCAGCTATACAGGACTGAACACTGAAGCTTTCTTT
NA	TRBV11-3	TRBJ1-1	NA	CASSLGQGTEAFF	TGTGCCAGCAGCCTCGGACAAGGCACTGAAGCTTTCTTT
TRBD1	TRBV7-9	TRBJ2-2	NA	CASSLGWTGSTGELFF	TGTGCCAGCAGCCTCGGGTGGACAGGGAGCACCGGGGAGCTGTTTTTT
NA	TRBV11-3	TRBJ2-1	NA	CASSLTASSYNEQFF	TGTGCCAGCAGCTTAACGGCTAGCTCCTACAATGAGCAGTTCTTC
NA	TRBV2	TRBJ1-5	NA	CASNGPNNQPQHF	TGTGCCAGCAATGGGCCCAACAATCAGCCCCAGCATTTT
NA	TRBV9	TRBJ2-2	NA	CASSVLTNTGELFF	TGTGCCAGCAGCGTATTAACGAACACCGGGGAGCTGTTTTTT
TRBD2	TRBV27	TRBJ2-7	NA	CASSSGLAIYEQYF	TGTGCCAGCAGTTCGGGACTAGCGATCTACGAGCAGTACTTC
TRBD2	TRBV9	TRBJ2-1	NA	CASSALAGVYNEQFF	TGTGCCAGCAGCGCGCTAGCGGGGGTGTACAATGAGCAGTTCTTC
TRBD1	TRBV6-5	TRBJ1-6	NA	CASSWTGGSGNSPLHF	TGTGCCAGCAGTTGGACAGGGGGCTCGGGAAATTCACCCCTCCACTTT
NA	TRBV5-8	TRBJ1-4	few	CASSLAGRLTEKLFF	TGTGCCAGCAGCTTGGCGGGGAGGCTTACGGAAAAACTGTTTTTT
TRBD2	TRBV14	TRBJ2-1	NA	CASSQDLPALGLAGNNEQFF	TGTGCCAGCAGCCAAGATCTCCCCGCGTTGGGACTAGCGGGAAACAATGAGCAGTTCTTC
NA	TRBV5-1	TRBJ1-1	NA	CASSFAGSTEAFF	TGCGCCAGCAGCTTTGCGGGGAGCACTGAAGCTTTCTTT
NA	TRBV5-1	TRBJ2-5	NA	CASTREDGLQETQYF	TGCGCCAGCACCAGGGAGGACGGACTACAAGAGACCCAGTACTTC
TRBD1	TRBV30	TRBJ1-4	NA	CAGRQGPNEKLFF	TGTGCCGGTAGACAGGGCCCTAATGAAAAACTGTTTTTT
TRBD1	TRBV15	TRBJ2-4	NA	CATSRDQGDSYF	TGTGCCACCAGCAGAGATCAGGGGGATTCCTACTTC
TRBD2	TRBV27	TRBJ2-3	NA	CASSALAGGLTDTQYF	TGTGCCAGCAGCGCACTAGCGGGAGGATTGACAGATACGCAGTATTTT
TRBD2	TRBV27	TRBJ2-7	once	CASNSGGSSYEQYF	TGTGCCAGCAATAGCGGGGGGAGCTCCTACGAGCAGTACTTC
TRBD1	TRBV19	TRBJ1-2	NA	CASSSGTGGYTF	TGTGCCAGTAGTTCAGGGACAGGCGGCTACACCTTC
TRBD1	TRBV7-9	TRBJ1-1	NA	CASSRGDSEAFF	TGTGCCAGCAGCAGGGGGGACAGCGAAGCTTTCTTT
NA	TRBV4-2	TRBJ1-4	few	CASSRRQIANEKLFF	TGTGCCAGCAGCCGACGACAGATAGCTAATGAAAAACTGTTTTTT
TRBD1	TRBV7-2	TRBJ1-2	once	CASSLVRTGGYDGYTF	TGTGCCAGCAGCTTAGTAAGGACAGGGGGATATGATGGCTACACCTTC
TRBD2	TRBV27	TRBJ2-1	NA	CASSLGPSGYNEQFF	TGTGCCAGCAGTTTAGGGCCTAGCGGGTACAATGAGCAGTTCTTC
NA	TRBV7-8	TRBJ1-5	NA	CASSSNKNNQPQHF	TGTGCCAGCAGCTCCAACAAGAACAATCAGCCCCAGCATTTT
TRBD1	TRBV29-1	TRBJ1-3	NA	CSVRGRSGNTIYF	TGCAGCGTGAGGGGGCGCTCTGGAAACACCATATATTTT
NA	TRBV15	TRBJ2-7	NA	CATSYPSDSEQYF	TGTGCCACCAGCTACCCATCAGATTCCGAGCAGTACTTC
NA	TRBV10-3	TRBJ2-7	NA	CAISSRDYEQYF	TGTGCCATCTCCAGCAGGGACTACGAGCAGTACTTC
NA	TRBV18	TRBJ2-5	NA	CASSPGFRGQETQYF	TGTGCCAGCTCACCGGGATTTAGGGGGCAAGAGACCCAGTACTTC
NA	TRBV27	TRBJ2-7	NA	CASSLSGREQYF	TGTGCCAGCAGTTTATCGGGCAGGGAGCAGTACTTC